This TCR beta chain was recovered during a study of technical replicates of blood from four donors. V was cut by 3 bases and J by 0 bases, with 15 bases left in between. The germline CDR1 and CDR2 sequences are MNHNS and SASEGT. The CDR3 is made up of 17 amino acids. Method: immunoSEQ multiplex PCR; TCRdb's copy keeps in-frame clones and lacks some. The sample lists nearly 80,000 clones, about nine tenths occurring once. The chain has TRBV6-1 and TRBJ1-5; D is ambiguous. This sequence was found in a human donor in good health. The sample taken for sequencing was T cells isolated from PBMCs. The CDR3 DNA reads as TGTGCCAGCAGTGAGCTGGGCAGAACTCATAGCAATCAGCCCCAGCATTTT. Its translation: CASSELGRTHSNQPQHF.